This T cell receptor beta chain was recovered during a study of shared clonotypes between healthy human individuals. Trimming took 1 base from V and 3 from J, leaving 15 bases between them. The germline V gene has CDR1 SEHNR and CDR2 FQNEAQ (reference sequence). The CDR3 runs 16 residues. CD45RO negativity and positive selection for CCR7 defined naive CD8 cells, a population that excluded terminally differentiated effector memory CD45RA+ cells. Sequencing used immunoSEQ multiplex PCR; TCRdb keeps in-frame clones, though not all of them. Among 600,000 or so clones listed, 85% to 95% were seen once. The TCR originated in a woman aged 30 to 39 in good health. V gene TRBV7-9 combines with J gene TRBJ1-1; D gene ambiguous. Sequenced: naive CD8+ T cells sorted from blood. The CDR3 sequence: CASSLGFLAAYTEAFF. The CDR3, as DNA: TGTGCCAGCAGCTTAGGGTTTTTGGCAGCTTACACTGAAGCTTTCTTT. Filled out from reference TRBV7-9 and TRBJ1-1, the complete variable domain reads DTGVSQNPRHKITKRGQNVTFRCDPISEHNRLYWYRQTLGQGPEFLTYFQNEAQLEKSRLLSDRFSAERPKGSFSTLEIQRTEQGDSAMYLCASSLGFLAAYTEAFFGQGTRLTVV.